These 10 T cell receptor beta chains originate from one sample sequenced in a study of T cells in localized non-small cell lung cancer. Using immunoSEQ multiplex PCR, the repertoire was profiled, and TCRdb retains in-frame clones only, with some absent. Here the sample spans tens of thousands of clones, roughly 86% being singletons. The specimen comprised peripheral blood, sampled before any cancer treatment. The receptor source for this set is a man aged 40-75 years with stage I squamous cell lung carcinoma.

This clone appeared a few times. CDR3 residues: CASSLRYSGNTIYF. In DNA, the CDR3 is TGTGCCAGCAGCTTAAGATACTCTGGAAACACCATATATTTT. V usage is TRBV7-2 and J usage is TRBJ1-3, with D unresolved. The CDR3 is 14 residues long. With 2 bases removed from V and 0 bases from J, the gap between germline ends came to 5 bases. Germline CDR1 and CDR2: SGHTA and FQGNSA.

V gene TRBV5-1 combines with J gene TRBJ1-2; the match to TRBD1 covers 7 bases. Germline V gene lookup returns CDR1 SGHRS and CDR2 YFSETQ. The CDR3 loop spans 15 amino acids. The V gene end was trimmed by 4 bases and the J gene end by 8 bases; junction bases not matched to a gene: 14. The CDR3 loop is CASSTDEGASQGYTF. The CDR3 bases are TGCGCCAGCAGCACTGACGAGGGGGCTTCTCAGGGCTACACCTTC.

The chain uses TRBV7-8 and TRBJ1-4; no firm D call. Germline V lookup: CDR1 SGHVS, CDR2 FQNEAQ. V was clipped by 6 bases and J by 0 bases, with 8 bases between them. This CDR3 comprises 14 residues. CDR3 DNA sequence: TGTGCCAGCAGACCAGTTGCAACTAATGAAAAACTGTTTTTT. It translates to CASRPVATNEKLFF. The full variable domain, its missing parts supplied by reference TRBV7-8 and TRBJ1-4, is GAGVSQSPRYKVAKRGQDVALRCDPISGHVSLFWYQQALGQGPEFLTYFQNEAQLDKSGLPSDRFFAERPEGSVSTLKIQRTQQEDSAVYLCASRPVATNEKLFFGSGTQLSVL.

Here the CDR3 DNA reads TGTGCCAGCAGCTTGTCCGGGACAGGGTCCTACGAGCAGTACTTC. Protein: CASSLSGTGSYEQYF. The rearrangement links TRBV5-4 to TRBJ2-7; 9 nucleotides line up with TRBD1. The V and J ends lost 1 base and 1 base, in that order; junction bases with no gene match: 3. CDR1 is SGHNT, CDR2 YYREEE, per germline (reference sequence). The CDR3 runs 15 residues. The variable domain in full, with the rest retrieved from reference TRBV5-4 and TRBJ2-7, is ETGVTQSPTHLIKTRGQQVTLRCSSQSGHNTVSWYQQALGQGPQFIFQYYREEENGRGNFPPRFSGLQFPNYSSELNVNALELDDSALYLCASSLSGTGSYEQYFGPGTRLTVT.

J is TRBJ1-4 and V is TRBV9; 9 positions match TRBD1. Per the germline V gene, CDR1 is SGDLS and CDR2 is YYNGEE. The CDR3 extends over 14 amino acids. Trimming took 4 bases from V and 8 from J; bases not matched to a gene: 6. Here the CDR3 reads CASSFSGTGEKLFF. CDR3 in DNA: TGTGCCAGCAGCTTCAGCGGGACAGGGGAAAAACTGTTTTTT.

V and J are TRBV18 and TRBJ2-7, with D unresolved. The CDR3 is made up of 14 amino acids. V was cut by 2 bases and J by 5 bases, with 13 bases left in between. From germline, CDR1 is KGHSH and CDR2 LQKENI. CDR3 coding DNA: TGTGCCAGCTCACCAGCGACGATTATGCACGAGCAGTACTTC. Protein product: CASSPATIMHEQYF. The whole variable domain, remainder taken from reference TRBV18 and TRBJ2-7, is NAGVMQNPRHLVRRRGQEARLRCSPMKGHSHVYWYRQLPEEGLKFMVYLQKENIIDESGMPKERFSAEFPKEGPSILRIQQVVRGDSAAYFCASSPATIMHEQYFGPGTRLTVT.

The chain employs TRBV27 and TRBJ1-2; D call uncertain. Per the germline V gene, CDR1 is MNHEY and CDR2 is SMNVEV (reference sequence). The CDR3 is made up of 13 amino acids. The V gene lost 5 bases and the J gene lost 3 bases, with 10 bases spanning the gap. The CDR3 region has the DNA TGTGCCAGCAGTCCAAGCTGGGACTATGGCTACACCTTC. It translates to CASSPSWDYGYTF.

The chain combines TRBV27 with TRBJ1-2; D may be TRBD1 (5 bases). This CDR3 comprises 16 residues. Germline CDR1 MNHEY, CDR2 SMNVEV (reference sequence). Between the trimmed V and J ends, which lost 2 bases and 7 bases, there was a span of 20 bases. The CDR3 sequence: CASSLQGTPTFGGYTF. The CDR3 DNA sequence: TGTGCCAGCAGTTTACAGGGTACACCCACGTTTGGTGGCTACACCTTC.

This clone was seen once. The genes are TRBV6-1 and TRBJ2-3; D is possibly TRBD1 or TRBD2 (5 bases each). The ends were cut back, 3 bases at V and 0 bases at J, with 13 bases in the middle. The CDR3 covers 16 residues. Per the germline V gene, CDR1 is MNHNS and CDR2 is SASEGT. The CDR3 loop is CASSDRDGRSTDTQYF. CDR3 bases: TGTGCCAGCAGTGATAGGGACGGACGAAGCACAGATACGCAGTATTTT.

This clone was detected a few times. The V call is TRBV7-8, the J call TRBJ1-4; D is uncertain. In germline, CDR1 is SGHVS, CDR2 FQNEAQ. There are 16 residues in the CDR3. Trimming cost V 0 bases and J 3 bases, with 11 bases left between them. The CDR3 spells CASSLAEARPNEKLFF. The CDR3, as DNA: TGTGCCAGCAGCTTAGCGGAAGCCCGACCTAATGAAAAACTGTTTTTT.